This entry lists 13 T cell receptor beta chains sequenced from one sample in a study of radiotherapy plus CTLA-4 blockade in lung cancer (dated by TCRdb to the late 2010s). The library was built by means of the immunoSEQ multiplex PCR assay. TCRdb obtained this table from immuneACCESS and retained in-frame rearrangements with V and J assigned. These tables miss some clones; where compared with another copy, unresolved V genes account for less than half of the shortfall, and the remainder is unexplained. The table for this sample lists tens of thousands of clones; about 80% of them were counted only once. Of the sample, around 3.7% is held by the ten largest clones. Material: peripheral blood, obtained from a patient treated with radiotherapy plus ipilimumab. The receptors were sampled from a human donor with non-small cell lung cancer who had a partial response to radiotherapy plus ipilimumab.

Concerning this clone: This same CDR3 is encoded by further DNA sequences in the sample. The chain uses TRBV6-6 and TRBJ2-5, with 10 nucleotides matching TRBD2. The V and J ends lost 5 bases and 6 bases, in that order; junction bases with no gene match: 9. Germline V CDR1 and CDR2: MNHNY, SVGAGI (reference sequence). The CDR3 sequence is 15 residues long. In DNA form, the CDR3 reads TGTGCCAGCAGTATCCAGAGCGGGGGGGTGCAGACCCAGTACTTC. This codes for CASSIQSGGVQTQYF.

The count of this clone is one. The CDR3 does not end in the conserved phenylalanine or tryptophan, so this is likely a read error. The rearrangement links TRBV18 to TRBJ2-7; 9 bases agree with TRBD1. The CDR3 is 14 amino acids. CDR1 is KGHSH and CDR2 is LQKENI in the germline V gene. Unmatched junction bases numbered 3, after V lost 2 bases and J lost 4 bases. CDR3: CASSPIGQGYEQYL. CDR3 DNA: TGTGCCAGCTCACCAATCGGACAGGGGTACGAGCAGTACCTC.

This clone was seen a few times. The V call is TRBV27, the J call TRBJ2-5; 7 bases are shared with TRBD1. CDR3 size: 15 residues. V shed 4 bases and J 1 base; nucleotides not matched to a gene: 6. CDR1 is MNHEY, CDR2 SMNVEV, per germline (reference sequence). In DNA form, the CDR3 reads TGTGCCAGCAGTTCCGGGACAGTCGCCCAAGAGACCCAGTACTTC. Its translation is CASSSGTVAQETQYF.

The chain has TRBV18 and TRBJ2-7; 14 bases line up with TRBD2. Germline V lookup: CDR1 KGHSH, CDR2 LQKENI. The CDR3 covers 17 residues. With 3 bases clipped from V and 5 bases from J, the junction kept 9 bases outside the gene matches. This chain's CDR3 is CASSPPGLAGERDEQYF. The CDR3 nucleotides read TGTGCCAGCTCACCGCCGGGACTAGCGGGGGAACGCGACGAGCAGTACTTC.

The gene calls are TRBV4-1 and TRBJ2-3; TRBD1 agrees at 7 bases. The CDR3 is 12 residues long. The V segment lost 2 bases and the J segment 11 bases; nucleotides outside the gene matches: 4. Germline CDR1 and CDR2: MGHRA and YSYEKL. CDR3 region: CASSQNQGVQYF. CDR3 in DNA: TGCGCCAGCAGCCAAAACCAGGGGGTGCAGTATTTT.

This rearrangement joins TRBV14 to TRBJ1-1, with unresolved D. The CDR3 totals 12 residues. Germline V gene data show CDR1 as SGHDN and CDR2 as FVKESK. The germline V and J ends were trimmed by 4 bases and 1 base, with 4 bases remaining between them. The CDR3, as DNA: TGTGCCAGCAGCCCAGGGAACACTGAAGCTTTCTTT. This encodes CASSPGNTEAFF.

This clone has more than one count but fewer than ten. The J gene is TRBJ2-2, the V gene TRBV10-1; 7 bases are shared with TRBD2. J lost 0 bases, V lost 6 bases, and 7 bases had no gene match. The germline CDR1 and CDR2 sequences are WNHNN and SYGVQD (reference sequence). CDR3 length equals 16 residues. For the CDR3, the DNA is TGCGCCAGCAGCGAGGGGACTACCGCGAACACCGGGGAGCTGTTTTTT. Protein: CASSEGTTANTGELFF.

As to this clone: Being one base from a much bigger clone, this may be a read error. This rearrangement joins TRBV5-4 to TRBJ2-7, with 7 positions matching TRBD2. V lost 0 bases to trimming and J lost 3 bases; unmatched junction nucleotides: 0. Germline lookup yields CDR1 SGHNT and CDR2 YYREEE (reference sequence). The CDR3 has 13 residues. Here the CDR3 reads CASSLASGYEQYF. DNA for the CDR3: TGTGCCAGCAGCTTGGCTAGCGGCTACGAGCAGTACTTC.

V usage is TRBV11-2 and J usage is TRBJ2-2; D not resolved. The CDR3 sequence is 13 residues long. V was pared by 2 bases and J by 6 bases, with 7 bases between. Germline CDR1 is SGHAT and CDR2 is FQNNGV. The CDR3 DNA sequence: TGTGCCAGCAGCTTAAGCGACCCCGGGGAGCTGTTTTTT. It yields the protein CASSLSDPGELFF.

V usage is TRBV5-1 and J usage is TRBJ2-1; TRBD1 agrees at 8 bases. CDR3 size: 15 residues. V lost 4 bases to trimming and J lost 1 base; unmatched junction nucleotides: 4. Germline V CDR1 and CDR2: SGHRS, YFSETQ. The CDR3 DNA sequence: TGCGCCAGCAGCACCGGACAGGGTTCCTACAATGAGCAGTTCTTC. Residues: CASSTGQGSYNEQFF. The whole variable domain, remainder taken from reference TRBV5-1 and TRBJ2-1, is KAGVTQTPRYLIKTRGQQVTLSCSPISGHRSVSWYQQTPGQGLQFLFEYFSETQRNKGNFPGRFSGRQFSNSRSEMNVSTLELGDSALYLCASSTGQGSYNEQFFGPGTRLTVL.

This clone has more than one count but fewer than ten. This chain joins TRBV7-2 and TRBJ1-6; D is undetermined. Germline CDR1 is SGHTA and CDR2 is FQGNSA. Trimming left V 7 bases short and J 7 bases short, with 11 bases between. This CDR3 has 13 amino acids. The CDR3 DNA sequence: TGTGCCAGCACCCAAAGCAGGAATTCACCCCTCCACTTT. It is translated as CASTQSRNSPLHF. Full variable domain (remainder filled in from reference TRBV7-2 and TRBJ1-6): GAGVSQSPSNKVTEKGKDVELRCDPISGHTALYWYRQSLGQGLEFLIYFQGNSAPDKSGLPSDRFSAERTGGSVSTLTIQRTQQEDSAVYLCASTQSRNSPLHFGNGTRLTVT.

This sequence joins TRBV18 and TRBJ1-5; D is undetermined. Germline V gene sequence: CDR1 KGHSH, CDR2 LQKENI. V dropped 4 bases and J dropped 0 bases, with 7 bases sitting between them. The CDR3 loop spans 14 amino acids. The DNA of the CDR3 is TGTGCCAGCTCACGAGGCGGTAGCAATCAGCCCCAGCATTTT. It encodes CASSRGGSNQPQHF.

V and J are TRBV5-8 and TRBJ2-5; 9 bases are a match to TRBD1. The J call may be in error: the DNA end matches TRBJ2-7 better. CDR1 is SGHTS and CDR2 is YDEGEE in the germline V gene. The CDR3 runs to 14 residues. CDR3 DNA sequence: TGTGCCAGCAGCCCCCGACAGGGGGCCTACGAGCAGTACTTC. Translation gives CASSPRQGAYEQYF.